This T cell receptor (beta chain) was sequenced in a study of blood T cell repertoires in COVID-19. The data were produced by immunoSEQ multiplex PCR, yet TCRdb's version contains in-frame clones alone and is incomplete. Altogether some 260,000 clones are present, around nine tenths being singletons, with the ten largest covering 1.9%. The CDR3 is made up of 19 amino acids. Germline values: CDR1 LGHNA, CDR2 YNFKEQ. V shed 3 bases, J shed 6 bases, and the junction held 14 bases outside the gene matches. The genes are TRBV4-2 and TRBJ2-3, with TRBD2 matching 14 bases. Specimen: PBMCs or T cells enriched from blood (not recorded which). This sequence originates from a woman aged 18-35 years who had recovered from COVID-19. CDR3 sequence reads: CASSHTGTSGGAYRDTQYF. CDR3 coding DNA: TGTGCCAGCAGCCATACCGGGACTAGCGGGGGCGCATATCGGGATACGCAGTATTTT.